The 18 T cell receptor beta chains reported below all come from one sample, sequenced in a study of lymphopenia after photon versus proton radiotherapy. Repertoires were generated with immunoSEQ multiplex PCR, while TCRdb's copy carries only in-frame clones and drops some. Of fewer than 50,000 clones detected, 85% appear once; the ten largest clones hold over 2%. Sequencing used peripheral blood, obtained from a patient treated with photon-based radiotherapy. These receptors all come from a man between 35 and 55 years old with gastric cancer.

This clone is a singleton in its sample. This rearrangement joins TRBV4-2 to TRBJ2-2, with 9 bases identical to TRBD2. V gave up 2 bases and J gave up 3 bases; unmatched junction bases: 7. This CDR3 contains 17 residues. CDR1 and CDR2 (germline): LGHNA, YNFKEQ. CDR3 region: CASSQLNSGGDTGELFF. The CDR3 DNA reads as TGTGCCAGCAGCCAACTCAATAGCGGGGGCGACACCGGGGAGCTGTTTTTT.

This clone was found once. The V and J genes are TRBV7-2 and TRBJ2-7, with D hard to call. V was trimmed by 7 bases and J by 2 bases, leaving 12 bases between them. The CDR3 loop spans 13 amino acids. Per the germline V gene, CDR1 is SGHTA and CDR2 is FQGNSA. CDR3 nucleotide sequence: TGTGCCAGCACCCCGGACCTCCCCTACGAGCAGTACTTC. Protein sequence: CASTPDLPYEQYF.

The genes are TRBV27 and TRBJ1-2; possibly TRBD1 for D (5 bases). From germline, CDR1 is MNHEY and CDR2 SMNVEV (reference sequence). The germline V and J ends were trimmed by 5 bases and 4 bases, with 17 bases remaining between them. The CDR3 is 15 amino acids. CDR3 DNA sequence: TGTGCCAGCAGTCTGTCCTACGAGGGGCCCTATGGCTACACCTTC. It specifies CASSLSYEGPYGYTF.

The chain recombines TRBV7-3 with TRBJ2-5, with D possibly TRBD2 on 6 matching bases. CDR1 and CDR2 from the germline V gene are SGHTA and FQGTGA. The ends were cut back, 0 bases at V and 1 base at J, with 6 bases in the middle. The CDR3 covers 14 residues. CDR3 protein: CASSLTGSQETQYF. The DNA for the CDR3 is TGTGCCAGCAGCTTAACCGGGAGCCAAGAGACCCAGTACTTC.

The chain uses TRBV2 and TRBJ2-1; D is uncertain. The CDR3 has 13 residues. Germline V gene sequence: CDR1 SNHLY, CDR2 FYNNEI. V was trimmed by 7 bases and J by 7 bases, leaving 14 bases between them. The CDR3 sequence is CASTQAVTNEQFF. The CDR3 region has the DNA TGTGCCAGCACCCAGGCCGTTACGAATGAGCAGTTCTTC. The whole variable domain, filled in from reference TRBV2 and TRBJ2-1, reads EPEVTQTPSHQVTQMGQEVILRCVPISNHLYFYWYRQILGQKVEFLVSFYNNEISEKSEIFDDQFSVERPDGSNFTLKIRSTKLEDSAMYFCASTQAVTNEQFFGPGTRLTVL.

The V call is TRBV2, the J call TRBJ1-5; D gene ambiguous. From germline, CDR1 is SNHLY and CDR2 FYNNEI. This CDR3 is built from 15 residues. V lost 2 bases and J lost 2, with 10 bases in between. CDR3 protein: CASSEPTMGNQPQHF. The CDR3 DNA sequence: TGTGCCAGCAGTGAACCCACAATGGGCAATCAGCCCCAGCATTTT.

The count of this clone is one. The rearrangement joins TRBV5-4 to TRBJ1-6, with 7 positions matching TRBD1. The CDR3 totals 15 residues. Germline CDR1 and CDR2: SGHNT and YYREEE (reference sequence). The J segment lost 11 bases and the V segment lost 4 bases, leaving 12 bases of the junction unmatched. The DNA for the CDR3 is TGTGCCAGCAGCCCCATTGGATCAGGGGGACCACCCCTCCACTTT. Translating gives CASSPIGSGGPPLHF. The whole variable domain, remainder taken from reference TRBV5-4 and TRBJ1-6, is ETGVTQSPTHLIKTRGQQVTLRCSSQSGHNTVSWYQQALGQGPQFIFQYYREEENGRGNFPPRFSGLQFPNYSSELNVNALELDDSALYLCASSPIGSGGPPLHFGNGTRLTVT.

The rearrangement uses TRBV28 and TRBJ1-6; 9 positions match TRBD1. CDR1 is MDHEN, CDR2 SYDVKM, per germline. CDR3 size: 13 residues. V lost 8 bases, J lost 10 bases, and 6 bases stayed unmatched. The CDR3 loop reads CASGGTGRSPLHF. CDR3 coding DNA: TGTGCCAGCGGGGGGACAGGGAGATCACCCCTCCACTTT.

The chain joins TRBV4-1 to TRBJ1-1, with no clear D. V lost 1 base and J lost 4, with 19 bases in between. The CDR3 covers 17 residues. CDR1 is MGHRA and CDR2 is YSYEKL in the germline V gene. Here the CDR3 DNA reads TGCGCCAGCAGCCAAGGGAGGGCAGCGACCTTGGGCACTGAAGCTTTCTTT. This encodes CASSQGRAATLGTEAFF.

The chain uses TRBV20-1 and TRBJ2-5, with D possibly matching TRBD2 (7 bases). The CDR3 extends over 11 amino acids. The germline V gene has CDR1 DFQATT and CDR2 SNEGSKA (reference sequence). Trimming cost V 7 bases and J 4 bases, with 10 bases left between them. The chain's CDR3 is CSVRGGETQYF. CDR3 in DNA: TGCAGTGTGAGGGGGGGAGAGACCCAGTACTTC.

This rearrangement joins TRBV15 to TRBJ1-1; D ambiguous. Germline V gene sequence: CDR1 LNHNV, CDR2 YYDKDF (reference sequence). V shed 1 base and J shed 1 base, with 4 bases lying between them. The CDR3 consists of 13 residues. CDR3 region: CATSRVRNTEAFF. As DNA, the CDR3 is TGTGCCACCAGCAGAGTAAGGAACACTGAAGCTTTCTTT.

This sequence joins TRBV27 and TRBJ1-4, with D uncertain. V gave up 3 bases and J gave up 0 bases, with 8 bases separating them. The germline V gene encodes CDR1 MNHEY and CDR2 SMNVEV (reference sequence). This CDR3 region has 15 residues. DNA for the CDR3: TGTGCCAGCAGTTTTCGGCATGCAACTAATGAAAAACTGTTTTTT. Protein sequence: CASSFRHATNEKLFF. The whole variable domain, filled in from reference TRBV27 and TRBJ1-4, reads EAQVTQNPRYLITVTGKKLTVTCSQNMNHEYMSWYRQDPGLGLRQIYYSMNVEVTDKGDVPEGYKVSRKEKRNFPLILESPSPNQTSLYFCASSFRHATNEKLFFGSGTQLSVL.

V gene TRBV30 combines with J gene TRBJ2-7; TRBD1 aligns across 9 bases. V lost 8 bases and J lost 4; bases outside the gene matches: 3. The length of the CDR3 is 11 residues. Looked up from germline, CDR1 is GTSNPN and CDR2 is SVGIG (reference sequence). The CDR3 here is CAQGQGYEQYF. Written as DNA, the CDR3 is TGTGCCCAGGGACAGGGTTACGAGCAGTACTTC.

The V and J genes are TRBV5-1 and TRBJ2-2; 10 nucleotides align to TRBD1. The J segment lost 5 bases and the V segment lost 6 bases, leaving 4 bases of the junction unmatched. This CDR3 spans 14 amino acids. Germline V lookup: CDR1 SGHRS, CDR2 YFSETQ. CDR3 coding DNA: TGCGCCAGCAAGAGGACAGGGGGAACCGGGGAGCTGTTTTTT. Its translation is CASKRTGGTGELFF.

This chain uses TRBV4-1 with TRBJ1-2; 7 bases line up with TRBD1. The ends lost 0 bases at V and 4 bases at J; junction bases unmatched: 5. CDR1 and CDR2 from the germline V gene are MGHRA and YSYEKL. This CDR3 is 15 amino acids long. CDR3 DNA sequence: TGCGCCAGCAGCCAAGACCCACAGGGGTTCTATGGCTACACCTTC. This gives the protein CASSQDPQGFYGYTF.

The rearrangement uses TRBV4-1 and TRBJ2-5; 9 bases are shared with TRBD2. CDR1 is MGHRA, CDR2 YSYEKL, per germline. J lost 5 bases, V lost 0 bases, and 4 bases had no gene match. The CDR3 spans 15 residues. The CDR3 spells CASSQDSSGVETQYF. The CDR3 DNA is TGCGCCAGCAGCCAAGATTCTAGCGGGGTTGAGACCCAGTACTTC.

This clone was recorded once. The chain recombines TRBV19 with TRBJ1-2, with 11 nucleotides matching TRBD1. In germline, CDR1 is LNHDA, CDR2 SQIVND (reference sequence). The junction had 11 bases not matched to a gene; V was cut back by 7 bases and J by 10 bases. The CDR3 consists of 14 residues. CDR3 region: CASTLTRGQGVYTF. DNA of the CDR3: TGTGCCAGTACCTTGACCAGGGGACAGGGGGTCTACACCTTC.

The chain recombines TRBV7-2 with TRBJ1-5, with D uncertain. The CDR3 consists of 13 residues. Germline CDR1 SGHTA, CDR2 FQGNSA. V was pared by 6 bases and J by 7 bases, with 13 bases between. In DNA, the CDR3 is TGTGCCAGCAGTTCGACCCTCGTGCAGCCCCAGCATTTT. This translates into CASSSTLVQPQHF.